The 3 T cell receptor beta chains below come from one sample, sequenced in a study of blood T cell repertoires in COVID-19. Only in-frame clones appear in the TCRdb table, and some are missing; sequencing was by immunoSEQ multiplex PCR. The table has over 85,000 clones, approximately 90% seen once; the top ten hold around 4%. The sequencing sample was made of peripheral blood. The receptor set was obtained from a human donor with COVID-19, enrolled during active disease. The donor label of this sample is uncertain.

This clone came up a few times. The rearrangement uses TRBV5-1 and TRBJ2-2; unclear D gene. This CDR3 contains 14 residues. Trimming pared 3 bases from V and 3 bases from J, leaving 9 bases between. Germline V lookup: CDR1 SGHRS, CDR2 YFSETQ. The CDR3 sequence is CASSYQADTGELFF. CDR3 nucleotides: TGCGCCAGCAGCTATCAGGCCGACACCGGGGAGCTGTTTTTT.

This clone appeared a single time. CDR3 in amino acids: CASRQGGNTEAFF. The DNA of the CDR3 is TGTGCCAGCAGACAGGGTGGGAACACTGAAGCTTTCTTT. The V and J genes are TRBV7-9 and TRBJ1-1; a possible D gene is TRBD1 (6 bases). This CDR3 region has 13 residues. The germline V and J ends were trimmed by 6 bases and 1 base, with 9 bases remaining between them. Per germline, CDR1 SEHNR and CDR2 FQNEAQ (reference sequence). Full variable domain (outside the CDR3, taken from reference TRBV7-9 and TRBJ1-1): DTGVSQNPRHKITKRGQNVTFRCDPISEHNRLYWYRQTLGQGPEFLTYFQNEAQLEKSRLLSDRFSAERPKGSFSTLEIQRTEQGDSAMYLCASRQGGNTEAFFGQGTRLTVV.

CDR3 coding DNA: TGCGCCAGCAGCTTGGACAGCTATGGCTACACCTTC. Its protein product is CASSLDSYGYTF. The genes are TRBV5-1 and TRBJ1-2; no definite D call. In germline, CDR1 is SGHRS, CDR2 YFSETQ. The V gene lost 0 bases and the J gene lost 4 bases, with 4 bases spanning the gap. The CDR3 sequence is 12 residues long.